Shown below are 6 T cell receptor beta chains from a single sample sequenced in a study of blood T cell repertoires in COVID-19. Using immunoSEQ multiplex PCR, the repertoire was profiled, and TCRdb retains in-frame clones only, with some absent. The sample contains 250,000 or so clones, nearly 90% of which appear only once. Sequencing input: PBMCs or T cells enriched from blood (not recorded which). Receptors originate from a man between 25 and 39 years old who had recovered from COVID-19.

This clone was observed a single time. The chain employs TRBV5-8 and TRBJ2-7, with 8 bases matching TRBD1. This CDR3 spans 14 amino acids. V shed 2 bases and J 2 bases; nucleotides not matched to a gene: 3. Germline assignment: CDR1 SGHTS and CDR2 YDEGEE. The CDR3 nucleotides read TGTGCCAGCAGCTTCTCAGGGGGCCCCTACGAGCAGTACTTC. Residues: CASSFSGGPYEQYF.

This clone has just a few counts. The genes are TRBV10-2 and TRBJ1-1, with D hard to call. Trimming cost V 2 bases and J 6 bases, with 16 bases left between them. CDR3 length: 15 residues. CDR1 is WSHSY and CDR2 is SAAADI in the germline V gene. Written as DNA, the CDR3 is TGCGCCAGCAGTGAGAGAAAGGTTAGCTGGGCTGAAGCTTTCTTT. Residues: CASSERKVSWAEAFF.

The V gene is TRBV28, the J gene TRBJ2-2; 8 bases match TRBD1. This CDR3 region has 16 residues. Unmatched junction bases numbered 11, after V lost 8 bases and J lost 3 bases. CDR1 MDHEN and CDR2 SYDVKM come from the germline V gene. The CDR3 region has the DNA TGTGCCAGCTCCACTGGGGACAGGCCCGACACCGGGGAGCTGTTTTTT. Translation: CASSTGDRPDTGELFF.

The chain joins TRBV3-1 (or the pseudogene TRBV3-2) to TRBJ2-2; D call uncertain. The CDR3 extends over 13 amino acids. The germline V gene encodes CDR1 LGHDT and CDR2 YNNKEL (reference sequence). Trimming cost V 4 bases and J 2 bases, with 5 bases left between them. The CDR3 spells CASSPHNTGELFF. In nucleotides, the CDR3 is TGTGCCAGCAGCCCACATAACACCGGGGAGCTGTTTTTT.

The CDR3 nucleotides are TGTGCCTGGAGTGGAGACCCCAGGGGTGAGCAGTTCTTC. As protein: CAWSGDPRGEQFF. This chain uses TRBV30 with TRBJ2-1, with D possibly TRBD1 on 6 matching bases. V lost 1 base to trimming and J lost 9 bases, with 13 bases between them. CDR1 is GTSNPN and CDR2 is SVGIG in the germline V gene (reference sequence). This CDR3 spans 13 amino acids. Looking up the rest from reference TRBV30 and TRBJ2-1 gives the full variable domain: SQTIHQWPATLVQPVGSPLSLECTVEGTSNPNLYWYRQAAGRGLQLLFYSVGIGQISSEVPQNLSASRPQDRQFILSSKKLLLSDSGFYLCAWSGDPRGEQFFGPGTRLTVL.

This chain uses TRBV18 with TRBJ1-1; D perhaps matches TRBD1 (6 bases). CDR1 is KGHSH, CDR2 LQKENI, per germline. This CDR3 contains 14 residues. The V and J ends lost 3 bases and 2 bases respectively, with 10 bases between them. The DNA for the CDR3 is TGTGCCAGCTCACCGAAGACAGGCAACACTGAAGCTTTCTTT. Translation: CASSPKTGNTEAFF.